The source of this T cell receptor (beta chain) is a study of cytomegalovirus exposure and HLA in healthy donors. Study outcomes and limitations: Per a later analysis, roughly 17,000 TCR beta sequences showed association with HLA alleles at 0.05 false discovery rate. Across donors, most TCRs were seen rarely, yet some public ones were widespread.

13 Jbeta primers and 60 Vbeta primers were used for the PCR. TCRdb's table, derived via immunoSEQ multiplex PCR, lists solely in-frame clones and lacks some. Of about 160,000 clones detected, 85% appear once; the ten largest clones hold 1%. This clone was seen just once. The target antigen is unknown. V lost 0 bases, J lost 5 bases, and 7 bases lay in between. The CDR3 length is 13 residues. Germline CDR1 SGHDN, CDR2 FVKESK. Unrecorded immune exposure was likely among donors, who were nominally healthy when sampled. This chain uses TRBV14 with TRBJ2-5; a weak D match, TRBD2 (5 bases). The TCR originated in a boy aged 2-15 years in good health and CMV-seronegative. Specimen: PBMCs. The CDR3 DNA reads TGTGCCAGCAGCCAAGAGAGAGGGGAGACCCAGTACTTC. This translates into CASSQERGETQYF.